Listed here are 12 T cell receptor beta chains from one sample, sequenced in a study of Ad26.COV2.S vaccination and SARS-CoV-2 variants. Treatment here: around 19 received Ad26.COV2.S at low or high dose, single or two shots; about 5 received placebo; per-sample allocation not given. Samples were taken on day 63 after the first vaccine or placebo injection. Here immunoSEQ multiplex PCR was the method, and the copy in TCRdb shows in-frame clones only, minus some. The data show about 460,000 clones, roughly nine tenths seen once. The source material was peripheral blood, sampled in a trial of Ad26.COV2.S vaccine versus placebo. The source of these receptors is a person between 18 and 65 years old who received the Ad26.COV2.S COVID-19 vaccine or a placebo.

This chain connects TRBV2 to TRBJ2-7; TRBD1 might be the D (6 bases). The V end lost 6 bases, the J end lost 3 bases, and 6 bases lay between the germline ends. The CDR3 sequence is 11 residues long. CDR1 and CDR2 (germline): SNHLY, FYNNEI. The CDR3 DNA sequence: TGTGCCAGCAGACAGGGCTACGAGCAGTACTTC. Amino acid sequence: CASRQGYEQYF. Complete variable domain (other parts from reference TRBV2 and TRBJ2-7): EPEVTQTPSHQVTQMGQEVILRCVPISNHLYFYWYRQILGQKVEFLVSFYNNEISEKSEIFDDQFSVERPDGSNFTLKIRSTKLEDSAMYFCASRQGYEQYFGPGTRLTVT.

CDR3 sequence reads: CSGLKFGGSIYF. The CDR3, as DNA: TGCAGCGGCCTGAAGTTTGGGGGATCCATATATTTT. This chain uses TRBV29-1 with TRBJ1-3, with D perhaps TRBD1 (5 bases). Trimming removed 7 bases at V and 11 bases at J, with 18 bases between. Germline lookup yields CDR1 SQVTM and CDR2 ANQGSEA. The CDR3 has 12 residues.

The V gene is TRBV5-1, the J gene TRBJ1-2; possibly TRBD1 for D (5 bases). The germline V and J ends were trimmed by 5 bases and 6 bases, with 20 bases remaining between them. The CDR3 has 15 amino acids. Germline V CDR1 and CDR2: SGHRS, YFSETQ. The CDR3 reads CASRVTGAAFDGYTF. Here the CDR3 DNA reads TGCGCCAGCAGAGTGACCGGGGCCGCTTTTGATGGCTACACCTTC.

The rearrangement links TRBV29-1 to TRBJ2-4; a possible D gene is TRBD1 (5 bases). CDR3 length equals 17 residues. The germline CDR1 and CDR2 sequences are SQVTM and ANQGSEA. Trimming removed 0 bases at V and 10 bases at J, with 25 bases between. CDR3 DNA: TGCAGCGTTGAAGAGGGGCACACTCTATCCCCAAAACGGATTCAGTACTTC. Residues: CSVEEGHTLSPKRIQYF.

V usage is TRBV2 and J usage is TRBJ1-4, with D possibly matching TRBD1 (5 bases). The V and J ends lost 6 bases and 5 bases respectively, with 19 bases between them. The CDR3 sequence is 16 residues long. Germline CDR1 SNHLY, CDR2 FYNNEI. This CDR3 reads CASSAWVGRGNEKLFF. As DNA, the CDR3 is TGTGCCAGCAGCGCCTGGGTGGGGCGCGGAAATGAAAAACTGTTTTTT.

The chain links TRBV2 to TRBJ2-7; 9 nucleotides align to TRBD1. Trimming removed 7 bases from V and 3 bases from J; junction bases left unmatched: 7. Germline values: CDR1 SNHLY, CDR2 FYNNEI. The CDR3 extends over 14 amino acids. The CDR3 loop is CASTPRDRVYEQYF. CDR3 nucleotides: TGTGCCAGCACTCCACGGGACAGGGTCTACGAGCAGTACTTC.

The V and J genes are TRBV2 and TRBJ2-7, with 10 bases fitting TRBD1. V was pared by 1 base and J by 4 bases, with 4 bases of the junction left unmatched. The germline V gene has CDR1 SNHLY and CDR2 FYNNEI. This CDR3 comprises 15 residues. The CDR3 bases are TGTGCCAGCAGTGAAGGACAGGGGGCGTTATACGAGCAGTACTTC. As protein: CASSEGQGALYEQYF.

This chain joins TRBV2 and TRBJ2-1; 15 nucleotides line up with TRBD2. CDR3 length: 16 residues. The J segment lost 7 bases and the V segment lost 6 bases, leaving 7 bases of the junction unmatched. From germline, CDR1 is SNHLY and CDR2 FYNNEI. The CDR3 DNA reads as TGTGCCAGCAGAAATGGACTAGCGGGAGGGCCTAATGAGCAGTTCTTC. It translates to CASRNGLAGGPNEQFF.

The chain has TRBV28 and TRBJ1-2; 8 bases are a match to TRBD1. The length of the CDR3 is 13 residues. J lost 8 bases, V lost 8 bases, and 10 bases had no gene match. CDR1 and CDR2 (germline): MDHEN, SYDVKM. The chain's CDR3 is CASFPPTGEGYTF. The CDR3 DNA reads as TGTGCCAGCTTCCCCCCGACAGGGGAGGGCTACACCTTC.

The J gene is TRBJ2-7, the V gene TRBV7-2; 8 nucleotides line up with TRBD2. CDR1 is SGHTA, CDR2 FQGNSA, per germline. The CDR3 consists of 15 residues. J gave up 5 bases and V 2 bases, and 8 bases lay outside the gene matches. This chain's CDR3 is CASSLRGGLTHEQYF. The CDR3 region has the DNA TGTGCCAGCAGCTTACGCGGGGGGCTTACCCACGAGCAGTACTTC.

The CDR3 sequence: CASSRNRGTEAFF. The CDR3 region has the DNA TGTGCCAGCTCACGTAATAGGGGCACTGAAGCTTTCTTT. The chain combines TRBV18 with TRBJ1-1, with D perhaps TRBD1 (5 bases). Germline-derived CDR1 and CDR2 are KGHSH and LQKENI. The CDR3 sequence is 13 residues long. V was pared by 4 bases and J by 4 bases, with 10 bases between.

The gene calls are TRBV5-4 and TRBJ2-3, with TRBD2 matching over 9 bases. There are 16 residues in the CDR3. J was trimmed by 7 bases and V by 1 base; bases with no gene match: 10. CDR1 and CDR2 from the germline V gene are SGHNT and YYREEE (reference sequence). The CDR3 loop reads CASSLTPRAGGNTQYF. The CDR3 coding sequence is TGTGCCAGCAGCTTGACCCCTCGCGCGGGGGGGAATACGCAGTATTTT.